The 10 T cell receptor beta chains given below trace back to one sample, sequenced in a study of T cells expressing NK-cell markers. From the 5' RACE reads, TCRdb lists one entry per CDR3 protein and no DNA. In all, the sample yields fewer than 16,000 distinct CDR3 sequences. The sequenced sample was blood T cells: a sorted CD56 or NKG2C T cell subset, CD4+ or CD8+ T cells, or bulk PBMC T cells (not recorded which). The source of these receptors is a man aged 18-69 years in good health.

This chain's CDR3 is CASSPSDRGPYYGYTF. The chain carries TRBV7-6 and TRBJ1-2; TCRdb outputs TRBD1, but without DNA this stays unchecked. Germline loops: CDR1 SGHVS, CDR2 FNYEAQ. The CDR3 sequence is 16 residues long.

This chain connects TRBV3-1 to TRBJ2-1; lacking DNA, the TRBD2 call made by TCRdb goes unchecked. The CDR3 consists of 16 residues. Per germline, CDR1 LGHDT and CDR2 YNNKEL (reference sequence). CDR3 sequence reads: CASSQRSSYSYNEQFF.

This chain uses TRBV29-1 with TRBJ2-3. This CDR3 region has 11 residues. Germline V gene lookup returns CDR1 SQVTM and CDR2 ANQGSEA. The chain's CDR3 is CSARGADTQYF.

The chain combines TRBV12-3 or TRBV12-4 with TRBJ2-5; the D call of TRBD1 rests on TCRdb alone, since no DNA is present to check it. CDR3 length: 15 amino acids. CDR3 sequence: CASSNPRTGQETQYF.

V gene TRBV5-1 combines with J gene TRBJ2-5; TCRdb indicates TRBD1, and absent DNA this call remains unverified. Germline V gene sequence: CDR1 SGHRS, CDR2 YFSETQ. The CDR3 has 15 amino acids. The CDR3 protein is CASTSGGPYQETQYF.

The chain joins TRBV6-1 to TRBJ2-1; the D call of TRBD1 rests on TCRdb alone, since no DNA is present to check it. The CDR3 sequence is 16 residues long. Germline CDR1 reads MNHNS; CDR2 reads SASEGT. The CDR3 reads CASSHRGWWTYNEQFF.

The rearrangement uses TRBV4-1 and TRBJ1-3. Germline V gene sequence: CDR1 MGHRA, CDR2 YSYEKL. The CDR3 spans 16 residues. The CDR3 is CASSQDSFVSGNTIYF.

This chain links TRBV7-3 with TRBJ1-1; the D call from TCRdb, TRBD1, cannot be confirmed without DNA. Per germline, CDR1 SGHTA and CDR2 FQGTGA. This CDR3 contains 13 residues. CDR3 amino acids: CASSQTGDTEAFF. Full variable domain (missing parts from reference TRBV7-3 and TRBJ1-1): GAGVSQTPSNKVTEKGKYVELRCDPISGHTALYWYRQSLGQGPEFLIYFQGTGAADDSGLPNDRFFAVRPEGSVSTLKIQRTERGDSAVYLCASSQTGDTEAFFGQGTRLTVV.

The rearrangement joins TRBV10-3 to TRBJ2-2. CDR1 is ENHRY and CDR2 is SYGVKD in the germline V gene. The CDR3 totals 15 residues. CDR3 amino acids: CAISEDPGSTGELFF.

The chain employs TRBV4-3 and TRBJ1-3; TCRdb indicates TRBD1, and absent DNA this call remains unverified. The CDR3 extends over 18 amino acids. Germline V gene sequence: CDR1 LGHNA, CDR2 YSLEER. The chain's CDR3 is CASSQSPGGRISGNTIYF.